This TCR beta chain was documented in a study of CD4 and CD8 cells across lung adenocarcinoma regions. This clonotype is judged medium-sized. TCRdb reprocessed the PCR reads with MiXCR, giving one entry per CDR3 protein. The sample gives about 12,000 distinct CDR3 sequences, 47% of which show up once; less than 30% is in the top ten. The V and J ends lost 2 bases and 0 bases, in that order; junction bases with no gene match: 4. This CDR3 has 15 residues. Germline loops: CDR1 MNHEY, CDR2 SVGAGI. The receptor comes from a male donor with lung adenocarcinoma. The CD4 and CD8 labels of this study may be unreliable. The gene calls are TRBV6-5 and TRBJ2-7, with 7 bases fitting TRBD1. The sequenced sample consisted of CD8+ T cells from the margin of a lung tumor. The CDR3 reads CASSYGWDSSYEQYF. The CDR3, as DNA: TGTGCCAGCAGTTACGGGTGGGACAGCTCCTACGAGCAGTACTTC.